A selection of T cell receptor beta chains follows, all from one sample in a study of T cells in Graves' hyperthyroidism and ophthalmopathy. Using its own MiXCR run on the multiplex PCR reads, TCRdb lists one record per CDR3 protein. The profile shows some 720,000 distinct CDR3 sequences, 15% to 20% of them singletons. The sequencing input was blood. The receptors come from a man aged 18 to 30 with Graves' hyperthyroidism. The CDR3 runs from the conserved cysteine through the conserved F or W. The order of the fields is D gene, V gene, J gene, clone size, CDR3 DNA, CDR3 protein. D genes are given only for firm matches. Some rows have no size entry. The others give once, few or many, or a class for an expanded clone.

TRBD2	TRBV20-1	TRBJ2-3	many	TGCAGTGCCCTAGCGGGAGGGAGCAGCACAGATACGCAGTATTTT	CSALAGGSSTDTQYF
-	TRBV3-1	TRBJ1-5	many	TGTGCCAGCAGCCAAGAAGGGGAGCTCAATCAGCCCCAGCATTTT	CASSQEGELNQPQHF
TRBD1	TRBV2	TRBJ2-3	-	TGTGCCAGCAGTCCAGACAGGGGTAGAGCAGATACGCAGTATTTT	CASSPDRGRADTQYF
-	TRBV19	TRBJ1-2	-	TGTGCCAGTAGTATAGGGAAGGGCCCGAACTATGGCTACACCTTC	CASSIGKGPNYGYTF
-	TRBV13	TRBJ2-5	-	TGTGCCATTCGGTCTCCACGAGAGACCCAGTACTTC	CAIRSPRETQYF
TRBD2	TRBV11-1	TRBJ2-5	many	TGTGCCAGCAGCCCTCCGGGACTAGCGGGACAAGAGACCCAGTACTTC	CASSPPGLAGQETQYF
TRBD1	TRBV12-3/TRBV12-4	TRBJ2-7	-	TGTGCCAGCAAATCGGGGCAGGGGGCCAACGAGCAGTACTTC	CASKSGQGANEQYF
-	TRBV11-2	TRBJ2-3	many	TGTGCCAGCAGCCGAAGAGTAGCAAGCACAGATACGCAGTATTTT	CASSRRVASTDTQYF
TRBD1	TRBV4-2	TRBJ1-2	-	TGTGCCAGCAGCCATTCCGACAGGGAGCTGCGCTACACCTTC	CASSHSDRELRYTF
-	TRBV20-1	TRBJ2-3	few	TGCAGTGCTATTACCGGGGACCTCACAGATACGCAGTATTTT	CSAITGDLTDTQYF
-	TRBV12-3/TRBV12-4	TRBJ1-2	-	TGTGCCAGCAGTTCGGGTGGGGGGAACTATGGCTACACCTTC	CASSSGGGNYGYTF